What follows describes a single TCR beta chain. The antigen is unknown. This sample is part of a study of radiotherapy plus CTLA-4 blockade in lung cancer. Study-level results: An expansion of tumor-derived TCR clones occurred in blood after radiotherapy plus ipilimumab. The best prediction of response reportedly came from early blood T cell clone dynamics, with interferon-beta.

Trimming shortened V by 3 bases and J by 6 bases, and 12 bases separated the two germline ends. Germline V lookup: CDR1 WSHSY, CDR2 SAAADI. The CDR3 contains 14 residues. Lung cancer patients with chemo-refractory metastatic non-small-cell disease were given focal radiation plus CTLA-4 blockade with ipilimumab. Generated by immunoSEQ multiplex PCR, the TCRdb table keeps only in-frame clones and is missing some. The table includes about 98,000 clones, 75% to 90% detected once. The chain joins TRBV10-2 to TRBJ1-5; D uncertain. Sequenced here: peripheral blood, sampled from a patient treated with radiotherapy plus ipilimumab. This clonotype was sampled from a human donor with non-small cell lung cancer who had a partial response to radiotherapy plus ipilimumab. In DNA, the CDR3 is TGCGCCAGCAGTGATTACCAAGGAGGTCAGCCCCAGCATTTT. This sequence encodes CASSDYQGGQPQHF.